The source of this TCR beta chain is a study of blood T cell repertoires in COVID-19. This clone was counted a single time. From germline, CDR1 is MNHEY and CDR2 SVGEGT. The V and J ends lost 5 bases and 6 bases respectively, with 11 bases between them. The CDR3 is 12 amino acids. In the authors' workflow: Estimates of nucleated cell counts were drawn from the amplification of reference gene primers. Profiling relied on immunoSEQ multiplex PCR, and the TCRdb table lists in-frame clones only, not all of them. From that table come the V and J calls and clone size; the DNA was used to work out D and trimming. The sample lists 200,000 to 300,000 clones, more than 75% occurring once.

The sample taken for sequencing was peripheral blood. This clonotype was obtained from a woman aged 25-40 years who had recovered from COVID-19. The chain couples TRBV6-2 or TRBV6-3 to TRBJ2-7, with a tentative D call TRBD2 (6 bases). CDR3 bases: TGTGCCAGCAGTGACTGGACTACCGAGCAGTACTTC. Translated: CASSDWTTEQYF.